This TCR beta chain was retrieved from a study of blood T cell repertoires in COVID-19. About the research overall: Italy, Spain and the United States were the sources of the convalescent and acute COVID-19 samples. PBMCs, B-cell-depleted T cells, or T cells provided the cDNA or gDNA that made up the material.

There are 15 residues in the CDR3. With 7 bases removed from V and 2 bases from J, the gap between germline ends came to 15 bases. Germline V gene lookup returns CDR1 LNHDA and CDR2 SQIVND (reference sequence). Original handling: Scientists estimated how many nucleated cells there were by amplifying reference gene primers. Method: immunoSEQ multiplex PCR; TCRdb's copy keeps in-frame clones and lacks some. Clone size and V and J calls were adopted from that table, with D and trimming inferred from the DNA. The sample contains 180,000 or so clones, over 75% of which appear only once. The clonotype was recovered from a man aged 55 to 70 with acute or convalescent COVID-19. The V call is TRBV19, the J call TRBJ1-3; D not resolved. The sequenced sample consisted of peripheral blood. CDR3 coding DNA: TGTGCCAGTAAGACCTCAGCGTTTACTGGAAACACCATATATTTT. Amino acid sequence: CASKTSAFTGNTIYF.